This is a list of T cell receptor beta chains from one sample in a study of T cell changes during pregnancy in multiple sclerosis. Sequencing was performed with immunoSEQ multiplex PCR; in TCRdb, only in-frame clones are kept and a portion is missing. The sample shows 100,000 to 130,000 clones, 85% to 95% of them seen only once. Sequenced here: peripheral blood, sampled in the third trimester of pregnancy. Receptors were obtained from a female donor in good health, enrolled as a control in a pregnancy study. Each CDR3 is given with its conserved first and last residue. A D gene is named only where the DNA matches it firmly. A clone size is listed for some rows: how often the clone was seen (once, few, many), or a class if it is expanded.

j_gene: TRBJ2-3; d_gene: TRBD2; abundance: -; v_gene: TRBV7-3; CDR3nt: TGTGCCAGCTCTTTTGGACTAGACACAGATACGCAGTATTTT; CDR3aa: CASSFGLDTDTQYF
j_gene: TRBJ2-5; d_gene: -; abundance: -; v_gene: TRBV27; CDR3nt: TGTGCCAGCAGTCCCCTCGGGGCCCTAGCGGAGACCCAGTACTTC; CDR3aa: CASSPLGALAETQYF
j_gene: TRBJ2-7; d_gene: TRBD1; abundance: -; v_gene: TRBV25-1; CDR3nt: TGTGCCAGCAGTGAGCCGGGACAGGGGGCATACGAGCAGTACTTC; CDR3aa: CASSEPGQGAYEQYF
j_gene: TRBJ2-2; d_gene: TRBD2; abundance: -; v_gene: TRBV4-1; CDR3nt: TGCGCCAGCAGCCATGGACTGATAGCGGGGGGGAACGCGAACACCGGGGAGCTGTTTTTT; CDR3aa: CASSHGLIAGGNANTGELFF
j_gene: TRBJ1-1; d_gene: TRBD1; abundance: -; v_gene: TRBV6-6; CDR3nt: TGTGCCAGCAGTTACACCCGGACAGGGCTGGTGGAAGCTTTCTTT; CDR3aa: CASSYTRTGLVEAFF
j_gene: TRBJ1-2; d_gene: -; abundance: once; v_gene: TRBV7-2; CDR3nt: TGTGCCAGCAGCTTAGCGGCAGGACAGCACTATGGCTACACCTTC; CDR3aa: CASSLAAGQHYGYTF
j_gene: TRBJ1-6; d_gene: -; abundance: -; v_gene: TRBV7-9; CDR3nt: TGTGCCAGCAGCTTAGAAGACAGCTATAATTCACCCCTCCACTTT; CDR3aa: CASSLEDSYNSPLHF
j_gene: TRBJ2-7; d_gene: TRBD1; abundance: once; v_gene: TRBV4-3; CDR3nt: TGCGCCAGCAGCCAAGAGAAACAGGGGGCCTACGAGCAGTACTTC; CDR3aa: CASSQEKQGAYEQYF
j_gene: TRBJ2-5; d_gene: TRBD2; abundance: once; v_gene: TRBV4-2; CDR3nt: TGTGCCAGCAGCCAAACTAGCGGGGGGCCGCAAGAGACCCAGTACTTC; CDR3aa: CASSQTSGGPQETQYF
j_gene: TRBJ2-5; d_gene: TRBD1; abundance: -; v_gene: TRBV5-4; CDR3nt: TGTGCCAGCAGCTTTGAGGGGGCGGGAGAGACCCAGTACTTC; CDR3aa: CASSFEGAGETQYF
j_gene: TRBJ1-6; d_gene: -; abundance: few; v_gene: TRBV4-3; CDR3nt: TGCGCCAGCAGCCAATCGCAGGAGGATAATTCACCCCTCCACTTT; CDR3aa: CASSQSQEDNSPLHF
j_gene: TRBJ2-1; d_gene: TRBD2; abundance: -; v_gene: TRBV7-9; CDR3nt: TGTGCCAGCAGCTTGAGTGTTCTAGCGGCCTACAATGAGCAGTTCTTC; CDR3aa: CASSLSVLAAYNEQFF
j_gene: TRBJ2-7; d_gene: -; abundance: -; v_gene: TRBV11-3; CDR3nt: TGTGCCAGCACCCTAGGTCCGACCTCCTACGAGCAGTACTTC; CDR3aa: CASTLGPTSYEQYF
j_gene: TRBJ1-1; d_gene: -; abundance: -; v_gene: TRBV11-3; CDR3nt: TGTGCCAGCGGCTTATGGCAGGACACTGAAGCTTTCTTT; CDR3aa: CASGLWQDTEAFF
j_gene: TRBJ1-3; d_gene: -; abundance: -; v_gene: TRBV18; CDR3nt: TGTGCCAGCTCACAACAAGAACGCTCTGGAAACACCATATATTTT; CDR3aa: CASSQQERSGNTIYF
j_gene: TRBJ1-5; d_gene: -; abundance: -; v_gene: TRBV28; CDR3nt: TGTGCCAGCAGTTTACAGGTGGCTCAGCCCCAGCATTTT; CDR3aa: CASSLQVAQPQHF
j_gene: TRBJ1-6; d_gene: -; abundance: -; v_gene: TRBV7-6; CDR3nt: TGTGCCAGCAGCTTATTCCCCCGAGGAGGCAGCAATTCACCCCTCCACTTT; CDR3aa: CASSLFPRGGSNSPLHF
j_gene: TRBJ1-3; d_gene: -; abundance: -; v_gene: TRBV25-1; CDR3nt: TGTGCCAGCAGTGAACCAGGTGGAAACACCATATATTTT; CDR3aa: CASSEPGGNTIYF
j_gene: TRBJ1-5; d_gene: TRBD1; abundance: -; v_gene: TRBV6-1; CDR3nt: TGTGCCAGCAGTATGGACACAGGGGGTAATCAGCCCCAGCATTTT; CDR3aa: CASSMDTGGNQPQHF
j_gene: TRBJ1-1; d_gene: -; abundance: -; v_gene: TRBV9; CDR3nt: TGTGCCAGCAGCGTCCATCCCCGGGGGGACAACACTGAAGCTTTCTTT; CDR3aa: CASSVHPRGDNTEAFF
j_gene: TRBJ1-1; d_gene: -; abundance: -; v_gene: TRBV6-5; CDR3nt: TGTGCCAGCAGTTCCCTACAGGGAGGGCCATTTCCTGAAGCTTTCTTT; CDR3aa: CASSSLQGGPFPEAFF
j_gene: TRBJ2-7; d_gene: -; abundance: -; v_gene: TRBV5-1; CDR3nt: TGCGCCAGCAGCTTGGGGGGGGAAACCTACGAGCAGTACTTC; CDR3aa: CASSLGGETYEQYF
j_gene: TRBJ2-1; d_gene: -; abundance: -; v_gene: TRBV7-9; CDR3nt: TGTGCCAGCAGCTCCGATGGGGGCACGGGATTTTATGCTGAGCAGTTCTTC; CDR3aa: CASSSDGGTGFYAEQFF
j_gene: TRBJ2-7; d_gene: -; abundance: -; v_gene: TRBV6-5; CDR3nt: TGTGCCAGCAGTTACAGGACAGCCAGCTCCTACGAGCAGTACTTC; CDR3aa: CASSYRTASSYEQYF
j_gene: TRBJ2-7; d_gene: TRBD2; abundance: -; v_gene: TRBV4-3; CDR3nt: TGCGCCAGCAGCCCCAGCCTAGCGGGGAACGAGCAGTACTTC; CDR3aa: CASSPSLAGNEQYF
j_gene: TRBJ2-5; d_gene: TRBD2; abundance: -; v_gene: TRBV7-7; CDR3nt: TGTGCTAGCAGCCAAGGTAGCGGGGGAAACCAAGAGACCCAGTACTTC; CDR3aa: CASSQGSGGNQETQYF
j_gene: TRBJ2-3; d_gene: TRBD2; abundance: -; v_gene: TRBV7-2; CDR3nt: TGTGCCAGCAGCTTGTCACTAGCGGGGGACACAGATACGCAGTATTTT; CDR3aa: CASSLSLAGDTDTQYF
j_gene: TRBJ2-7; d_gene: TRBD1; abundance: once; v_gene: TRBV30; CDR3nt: TGTGCCTGTTCCCGGACAGGGGTTTACGAGCAGTACTTC; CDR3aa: CACSRTGVYEQYF
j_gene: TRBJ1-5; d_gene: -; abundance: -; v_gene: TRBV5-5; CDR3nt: TGTGCCAGCAGCTTGTGGGCAGGGGAGTTTTTTCAGCCCCAGCATTTT; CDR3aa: CASSLWAGEFFQPQHF
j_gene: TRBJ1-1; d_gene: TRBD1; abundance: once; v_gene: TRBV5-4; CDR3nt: TGTGCCAGCAGCGGCGGACAGGGGGACACTGAAGCTTTCTTT; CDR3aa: CASSGGQGDTEAFF
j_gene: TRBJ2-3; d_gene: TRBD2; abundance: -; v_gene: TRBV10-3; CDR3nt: TGTGCCATCGGAATAGGGGCGGGGGACACAGATACGCAGTATTTT; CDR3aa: CAIGIGAGDTDTQYF
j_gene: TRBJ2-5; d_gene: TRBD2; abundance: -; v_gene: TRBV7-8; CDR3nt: TGTGCCAGCGGACTAGCGGGGTTCGGAGAGACCCAGTACTTC; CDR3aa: CASGLAGFGETQYF
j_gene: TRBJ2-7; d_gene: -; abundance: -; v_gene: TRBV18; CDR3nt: TGTGCCAGCTCACCATTTCAGGGGGGCCCCTCCACCTACGAGCAGTACTTC; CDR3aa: CASSPFQGGPSTYEQYF
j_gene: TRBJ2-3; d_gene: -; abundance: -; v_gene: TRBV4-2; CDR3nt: TGTGCCAGCAGCCTAGAGAGCAGCGGGCGTAGCACAGATACGCAGTATTTT; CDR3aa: CASSLESSGRSTDTQYF
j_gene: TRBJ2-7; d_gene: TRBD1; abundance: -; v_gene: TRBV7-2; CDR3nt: TGTGCCAGCAGCTGGGGACAGGGGACCTCCTACGAGCAGTACTTC; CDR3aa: CASSWGQGTSYEQYF
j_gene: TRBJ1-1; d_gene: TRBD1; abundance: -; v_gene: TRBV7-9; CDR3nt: TGTGCCAGCAGCTTAGAGGGACAGGGGGCGGGTGTCACTGAAGCTTTCTTT; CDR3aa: CASSLEGQGAGVTEAFF